These 32 T cell receptor beta chains were sequenced from one sample in a study of blood T cell repertoires in COVID-19. Measured with immunoSEQ multiplex PCR; TCRdb has only the in-frame clones, and not every one. Among 250,000 to 300,000 clones, 81% were seen once, and the ten largest hold 2.5% to 3%. Material for sequencing was peripheral blood. The receptor source for this set is a woman aged 60-70 years with active or convalescent COVID-19.

This chain uses TRBV2 with TRBJ2-1; 9 nucleotides agree with TRBD2. The V gene's germline CDR1 is SNHLY and CDR2 FYNNEI. J gave up 4 bases and V 7 bases, and 11 bases lay outside the gene matches. This CDR3 is 16 amino acids long. Here the CDR3 DNA reads TGTGCCAGCAATACCGATTTAGCGGGGGAGTACAATGAGCAGTTCTTC. This codes for CASNTDLAGEYNEQFF.

As DNA, the CDR3 is TGTGCCAGCAGCTTAGAAGGGGGCACGAGGGAGCAGTACTTC. This codes for CASSLEGGTREQYF. The chain combines TRBV7-2 with TRBJ2-7, with 7 bases fitting TRBD1. The CDR3 runs to 14 residues. Germline loops: CDR1 SGHTA, CDR2 FQGNSA. V gave up 1 base and J gave up 7 bases; unmatched junction bases: 7. The full variable domain, in which reference TRBV7-2 and TRBJ2-7 provide the parts outside the CDR3, is GAGVSQSPSNKVTEKGKDVELRCDPISGHTALYWYRQSLGQGLEFLIYFQGNSAPDKSGLPSDRFSAERTGGSVSTLTIQRTQQEDSAVYLCASSLEGGTREQYFGPGTRLTVT.

The chain is built from TRBV7-2 and TRBJ1-1, with no clear D. The CDR3 spans 14 residues. V gave up 2 bases and J gave up 2 bases, with 9 bases separating them. In germline, CDR1 is SGHTA, CDR2 FQGNSA. CDR3 coding DNA: TGTGCCAGCAGCTTAAACAGAATTAACACTGAAGCTTTCTTT. Residues: CASSLNRINTEAFF. The entire variable domain, with the rest obtained from reference TRBV7-2 and TRBJ1-1, is as follows: GAGVSQSPSNKVTEKGKDVELRCDPISGHTALYWYRQSLGQGLEFLIYFQGNSAPDKSGLPSDRFSAERTGGSVSTLTIQRTQQEDSAVYLCASSLNRINTEAFFGQGTRLTVV.

The rearrangement links TRBV19 to TRBJ2-7, with D possibly being TRBD1 (5 bases). V gave up 5 bases and J gave up 4 bases, with 12 bases separating them. Germline CDR1 and CDR2: LNHDA and SQIVND (reference sequence). The CDR3 is made up of 13 amino acids. CDR3 nucleotides: TGTGCCAGTAGTGGCCTAGGACATTACGAGCAGTACTTC. It yields the protein CASSGLGHYEQYF.

V gene TRBV5-1 combines with J gene TRBJ1-2; 8 bases fit TRBD1. The CDR3 runs to 13 residues. CDR1 is SGHRS, CDR2 YFSETQ, per germline. The trim removed 2 bases at V and 7 bases at J, leaving 4 bases unmatched. The CDR3 region has the DNA TGCGCCAGCAGCTTCGACAGGGGCCCTGGCTACACCTTC. It codes for CASSFDRGPGYTF.

The V call is TRBV15, the J call TRBJ1-6; maybe TRBD1 (5 bases). CDR1 and CDR2 (germline): LNHNV, YYDKDF (reference sequence). Trimming cost V 0 bases and J 11 bases, with 14 bases left between them. The CDR3 has 15 amino acids. CDR3 residues: CATSRDPQGRAPLHF. The CDR3 coding sequence is TGTGCCACCAGCAGAGATCCTCAGGGCCGGGCACCCCTCCACTTT.

The CDR3 nucleotides are TGCGCCAGCAGCCAAGAATATCAGTTCGGGGAGCTGTTTTTT. Protein product: CASSQEYQFGELFF. V gene TRBV4-1 combines with J gene TRBJ2-2, with unresolved D. This CDR3 has 14 residues. CDR1 is MGHRA, CDR2 YSYEKL, per germline. V was trimmed by 0 bases and J by 7 bases, leaving 9 bases between them.

This sequence joins TRBV11-3 and TRBJ1-1, with D perhaps TRBD1 (6 bases). The germline CDR1 and CDR2 sequences are SGHNT and YENEEA. The ends were cut back, 5 bases at V and 5 bases at J, with 15 bases in the middle. This CDR3 spans 14 amino acids. The CDR3 loop is CASSRGGGRTEAFF. CDR3 nucleotide sequence: TGTGCCAGCAGCCGCGGGGGGGGCAGGACTGAAGCTTTCTTT.

The gene calls are TRBV23-1 and TRBJ2-7; no firm D call. TRBV23-1 is an open reading frame, and its role is uncertain. The CDR3 is 16 amino acids. Between the trimmed V and J ends, which lost 4 bases and 4 bases, there was a span of 20 bases. The CDR3 DNA sequence: TGCGCCAGCAGTCCTAAGGCCGGGTCTCCTCGGTACGAGCAGTACTTC. It codes for CASSPKAGSPRYEQYF.

The CDR3 protein is CASSPPRGTKRLYEQYF. CDR3 bases: TGTGCCAGCTCACCGCCTCGTGGTACTAAACGGCTCTACGAGCAGTACTTC. The chain carries TRBV18 and TRBJ2-7; D uncertain. Germline V lookup: CDR1 KGHSH, CDR2 LQKENI. Trimming took 3 bases from V and 3 from J, leaving 21 bases between them. The CDR3 is made up of 17 amino acids.

This clone was detected once. The chain recombines TRBV4-2 with TRBJ1-2; 7 nucleotides agree with TRBD1. V lost 1 base and J lost 3; bases outside the gene matches: 5. The germline CDR1 and CDR2 sequences are LGHNA and YNFKEQ. The CDR3 covers 15 residues. CDR3: CASSQAPGQHYGYTF. CDR3 bases: TGTGCCAGCAGCCAAGCCCCGGGACAGCACTATGGCTACACCTTC.

V is TRBV4-3 and J is TRBJ1-1; unclear D gene. V lost 3 bases, J lost 5 bases, and 7 bases lay in between. The germline V gene encodes CDR1 LGHNA and CDR2 YSLEER. The CDR3 length is 12 residues. Here the CDR3 DNA reads TGCGCCAGCAGCCACTCACATACTGAAGCTTTCTTT. This translates into CASSHSHTEAFF.

About this clone: One end of the junction fails to match germline, which may point to a read error. The chain is built from TRBV14 and TRBJ2-4; 10 bases are a match to TRBD1. The CDR3 extends over 11 amino acids. Germline V gene lookup returns CDR1 SGHDN and CDR2 FVKESK. The CDR3 coding sequence is TGTGCCAGCAGCCAAGCCCGGACAGGGGGCTTC. It encodes CASSQARTGGF. Using reference TRBV14 and TRBJ2-4 for the parts outside the CDR3, the full variable domain is EAGVTQFPSHSVIEKGQTVTLRCDPISGHDNLYWYRRVMGKEIKFLLHFVKESKQDESGMPNNRFLAERTGGTYSTLKVQPAELEDSGVYFCASSQARTGGFGAGTRLSVL.

This clone has only one observation. This chain joins TRBV11-2 and TRBJ2-7; possibly TRBD1 for D (6 bases). Trimming left V 2 bases short and J 4 bases short, with 18 bases between. CDR3 length: 16 residues. Germline V CDR1 and CDR2: SGHAT, FQNNGV. CDR3 in amino acids: CASSLTMGARNYEQYF. Here the CDR3 DNA reads TGTGCCAGCAGCTTAACCATGGGGGCGCGTAATTACGAGCAGTACTTC.

This chain joins TRBV18 and TRBJ2-1; 9 nucleotides align to TRBD1. Germline CDR1 KGHSH, CDR2 LQKENI. The junction had 8 bases not matched to a gene; V was cut back by 4 bases and J by 7 bases. The CDR3 loop spans 15 amino acids. The CDR3 DNA reads TGTGCCAGCTCACTTAACAGGGGGCGCTGGAATGAGCAGTTCTTC. As protein: CASSLNRGRWNEQFF.

This chain connects TRBV7-7 to TRBJ2-2, with TRBD1 as a possible D gene (6 bases). Germline CDR1 reads SSHAT; CDR2 reads FNYEAQ (reference sequence). Between the trimmed V and J ends, which lost 5 bases and 5 bases, there was a span of 18 bases. The CDR3 extends over 16 amino acids. This CDR3 reads CASSLNRQASTGELFF. The DNA of the CDR3 is TGTGCCAGCAGCCTAAACCGACAGGCTAGTACCGGGGAGCTGTTTTTT.

The CDR3 region is CASSFEQDYGYTF. The CDR3 nucleotides read TGTGCCAGCAGCTTCGAGCAGGACTATGGCTACACCTTC. The V call is TRBV7-2, the J call TRBJ1-2; D is undetermined. This CDR3 comprises 13 residues. From germline, CDR1 is SGHTA and CDR2 FQGNSA. Trimming removed 3 bases at V and 3 bases at J, with 8 bases between.

The V call is TRBV6-5, the J call TRBJ1-2, with D possibly matching TRBD1 (5 bases). V was shortened by 2 bases and J by 1 base, with 8 bases between the two germline ends. Germline V gene lookup returns CDR1 MNHEY and CDR2 SVGAGI. The CDR3 extends over 14 amino acids. The CDR3 sequence: CASSYDQGNYGYTF. In nucleotides, the CDR3 is TGTGCCAGCAGTTACGACCAGGGTAACTATGGCTACACCTTC.

The rearrangement uses TRBV3-1 (or the pseudogene TRBV3-2) and TRBJ2-5, with 11 bases matching TRBD2. Germline lookup yields CDR1 LGHDT and CDR2 YNNKEL (reference sequence). J gave up 4 bases and V 1 base, and 2 bases lay outside the gene matches. This CDR3 has 15 residues. The DNA for the CDR3 is TGTGCCAGCAGCCAAGTAGCGGGGGGGCGAGAGACCCAGTACTTC. This gives the protein CASSQVAGGRETQYF.

This clone was detected once. CDR3 sequence: CASSQGLPGELFF. CDR3 nucleotide sequence: TGTGCCAGCAGCCAGGGGTTGCCCGGGGAGCTGTTTTTT. This rearrangement joins TRBV7-3 to TRBJ2-2, with D possibly being TRBD1 (6 bases). Germline-derived CDR1 and CDR2 are SGHTA and FQGTGA. The CDR3 spans 13 residues. The germline V and J ends were trimmed by 5 bases and 6 bases, with 10 bases remaining between them. The full variable domain, completed using reference TRBV7-3 and TRBJ2-2, is GAGVSQTPSNKVTEKGKYVELRCDPISGHTALYWYRQSLGQGPEFLIYFQGTGAADDSGLPNDRFFAVRPEGSVSTLKIQRTERGDSAVYLCASSQGLPGELFFGEGSRLTVL.

This clone was picked up one time. The chain has TRBV30 and TRBJ2-3; D possibly corresponds to TRBD1 (6 bases). Trimming pared 3 bases from V and 4 bases from J, leaving 17 bases between. There are 15 residues in the CDR3. The V gene's germline CDR1 is GTSNPN and CDR2 SVGIG (reference sequence). CDR3 residues: CAWRKSGVGADTQYF. CDR3 bases: TGTGCCTGGAGGAAATCAGGGGTTGGGGCAGATACGCAGTATTTT.

This chain joins TRBV12-3 or TRBV12-4 and TRBJ1-2, with D perhaps matching TRBD1 (6 bases). V was clipped by 5 bases and J by 14 bases, with 18 bases between them. CDR3 length: 12 residues. The CDR3 sequence is CASSTEQGSLTF. CDR3 sequence (DNA): TGTGCCAGCAGTACCGAACAGGGATCTTTGACCTTC.

V is TRBV15 and J is TRBJ1-4; D is ambiguous. CDR3 length: 14 residues. Trimming took 0 bases from V and 7 from J, leaving 9 bases between them. The germline gives CDR1 LNHNV, CDR2 YYDKDF (reference sequence). The CDR3 nucleotides read TGTGCCACCAGCAGAGAGGGCAACGGTGAAAAACTGTTTTTT. Its protein product is CATSREGNGEKLFF. Using reference TRBV15 and TRBJ1-4 for the parts outside the CDR3, the full variable domain is DAMVIQNPRYQVTQFGKPVTLSCSQTLNHNVMYWYQQKSSQAPKLLFHYYDKDFNNEADTPDNFQSRRPNTSFCFLDIRSPGLGDTAMYLCATSREGNGEKLFFGSGTQLSVL.

Only a few counts were recorded for this clone. V gene TRBV10-1 combines with J gene TRBJ1-1; 8 bases match TRBD1. CDR1 is WNHNN and CDR2 is SYGVQD in the germline V gene (reference sequence). The trim removed 9 bases at V and 0 bases at J, leaving 6 bases unmatched. CDR3 length equals 14 residues. CDR3 sequence: CARCYRGMNTEAFF. CDR3 nucleotides: TGCGCCAGGTGTTACAGGGGGATGAACACTGAAGCTTTCTTT.

The chain couples TRBV27 to TRBJ2-2; 8 positions match TRBD1. CDR1 is MNHEY, CDR2 SMNVEV, per germline (reference sequence). V lost 6 bases and J lost 7; bases outside the gene matches: 10. This CDR3 region has 15 residues. The CDR3 DNA sequence: TGTGCCAGCAGACAGGGGGTCGGAAAGGGCGGGGAGCTGTTTTTT. This codes for CASRQGVGKGGELFF.

The V gene is TRBV4-1, the J gene TRBJ1-1; weak D call: TRBD1 (5 bases). Trimming left V 3 bases short and J 4 bases short, with 21 bases between. Per the germline V gene, CDR1 is MGHRA and CDR2 is YSYEKL. The CDR3 is made up of 17 amino acids. Written as DNA, the CDR3 is TGCGCCAGCAGCCACGCCGGGGGGAGGTTTAAAATCACTGAAGCTTTCTTT. Translating it yields CASSHAGGRFKITEAFF.

This clone was recorded a few times. This chain uses TRBV7-9 with TRBJ2-3; the match to TRBD2 covers 14 bases. This CDR3 has 16 residues. Germline V gives CDR1 SEHNR, CDR2 FQNEAQ (reference sequence). V shed 5 bases and J 5 bases; nucleotides not matched to a gene: 6. The chain's CDR3 is CASSVGTSGGIDTQYF. CDR3 in DNA: TGTGCCAGCAGCGTCGGGACTAGCGGGGGTATAGATACGCAGTATTTT.

The V gene is TRBV6-5, the J gene TRBJ1-2, with 7 bases aligning to TRBD1. V shed 6 bases, J shed 3 bases, and the junction held 4 bases outside the gene matches. Germline CDR1 reads MNHEY; CDR2 reads SVGAGI. The CDR3 runs 13 residues. CDR3 nucleotides: TGTGCCAGCAGCCTCGGACAGGACTATGGCTACACCTTC. Protein: CASSLGQDYGYTF.

The chain combines TRBV7-2 with TRBJ1-4, with a tentative D call TRBD1 (6 bases). CDR3 length: 15 amino acids. Trimming removed 6 bases at V and 2 bases at J, with 13 bases between. Germline lookup yields CDR1 SGHTA and CDR2 FQGNSA. The CDR3 DNA is TGTGCCAGCAGTTTAACAGGGACCACTAATGAAAAACTGTTTTTT. The encoded protein is CASSLTGTTNEKLFF.

The V gene is TRBV2, the J gene TRBJ1-1; D is possibly TRBD1 (6 bases). Germline V gives CDR1 SNHLY, CDR2 FYNNEI. V lost 8 bases and J 11 bases, leaving 18 bases between the germline ends. This CDR3 is 12 amino acids long. CDR3 sequence: CASGLTGSDAFF. The CDR3 bases are TGTGCCAGCGGGCTGACAGGTAGCGATGCTTTCTTT.

This rearrangement joins TRBV4-3 to TRBJ1-6; D is uncertain. Germline lookup yields CDR1 LGHNA and CDR2 YSLEER. Trimming took 4 bases from V and 7 from J, leaving 14 bases between them. The CDR3 covers 15 residues. The CDR3 sequence: CASSLAVRGNSPLHF. The CDR3 nucleotides read TGCGCCAGCAGCCTGGCGGTAAGAGGGAATTCACCCCTCCACTTT.

The rearrangement links TRBV3-1 (or the pseudogene TRBV3-2) to TRBJ1-1; no clear D gene. V gave up 8 bases and J gave up 5 bases, with 15 bases separating them. Per the germline V gene, CDR1 is LGHDT and CDR2 is YNNKEL (reference sequence). The CDR3 runs to 13 residues. The CDR3 DNA reads TGTGCCAGCTCAGCCTTACGGGAAACTGAAGCTTTCTTT. Protein sequence: CASSALRETEAFF.